Sequencing of this TCR beta chain was carried out in a study of T cell changes during pregnancy in multiple sclerosis. This table comes from immunoSEQ multiplex PCR, and its TCRdb copy is limited to in-frame clones, with some not included. The sample records around 69,000 clones, roughly 92% being singletons. The CDR3 contains 15 residues. Germline V gene sequence: CDR1 SEHNR, CDR2 FQNEAQ (reference sequence). Trimming left V 6 bases short and J 5 bases short, with 14 bases between. The input for sequencing was peripheral blood, taken in the third trimester of pregnancy. The chain has TRBV7-9 and TRBJ1-6; perhaps TRBD1 as D (6 bases). This TCR was sampled from a female donor in good health, enrolled as a control in a pregnancy study. The CDR3: CASSRRDMDNSPLHF. In nucleotides, the CDR3 is TGTGCCAGCAGTCGCAGGGACATGGATAATTCACCCCTCCACTTT.